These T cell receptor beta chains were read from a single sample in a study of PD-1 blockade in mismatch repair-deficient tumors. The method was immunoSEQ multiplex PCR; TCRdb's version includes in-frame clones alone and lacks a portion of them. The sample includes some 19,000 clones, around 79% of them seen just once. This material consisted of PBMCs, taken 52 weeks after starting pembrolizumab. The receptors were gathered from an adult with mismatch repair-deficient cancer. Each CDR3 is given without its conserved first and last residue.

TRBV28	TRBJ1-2	ASSLTGGAGAVGYT
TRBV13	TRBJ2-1	ASSSLDRVYNEQF
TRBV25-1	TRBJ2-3	ASSPARRGPTDTQY
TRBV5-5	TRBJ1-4	ASSLGRGRYATNEKLF
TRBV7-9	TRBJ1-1	ASSLQGRFTEAF
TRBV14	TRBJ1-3	ASSQEALRGNTIY
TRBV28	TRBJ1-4	ASSFTGQGNEKLF
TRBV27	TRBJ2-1	ASSSILGRTYNEQF
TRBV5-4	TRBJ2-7	ASSLGLAGDYEQY
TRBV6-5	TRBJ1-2	ASSPDRGANYGYT
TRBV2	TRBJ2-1	ASGGLAEVYEQF
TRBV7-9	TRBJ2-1	ASSVTGGSYNEQF
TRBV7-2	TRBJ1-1	ASSLVVVNTEAF
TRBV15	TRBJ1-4	ATSRDVLEKLF
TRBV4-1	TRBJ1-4	ASSQPTATATNEKLF
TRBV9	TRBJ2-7	ASSVGVAGYEQY
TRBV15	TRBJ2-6	ATSRALPYSGANVLT